The 27 T cell receptor beta chains below all came from one sample that was sequenced in a study of CD8 T cells in ankylosing spondylitis. Points from the study as a whole: Made up of eight or nine highly homologous variants, a TCR beta motif appeared characteristic of ankylosing spondylitis blood.

These receptors lack a known antigen. TCRdb re-analysed the 5' RACE reads in MiXCR, keeping a single row per CDR3 protein. This sample has fewer than 250,000 distinct CDR3 sequences, with about 16% found just once. Sequencing was carried out using blood, either unsorted or a sorted T cell fraction (not recorded which). The receptors were gathered from a male donor with ankylosing spondylitis.

V gene TRBV12-3 or TRBV12-4 combines with J gene TRBJ2-2, with D possibly matching TRBD2 (6 bases). V shed 6 bases and J shed 0 bases, with 14 bases lying between them. The CDR3 loop spans 16 amino acids. As DNA, the CDR3 is TGTGCCAGCAGGCCGTCCGGGGGACCGAACACCGGGGAGCTGTTTTTT. Protein: CASRPSGGPNTGELFF.

This chain links TRBV4-1 with TRBJ2-7; D gene uncertain. V was shortened by 0 bases and J by 2 bases, with 11 bases between the two germline ends. The germline CDR1 and CDR2 sequences are MGHRA and YSYEKL. The CDR3 length is 15 residues. As DNA, the CDR3 is TGCGCCAGCAGCCAAGACCCGACGGCCACCTACGAGCAGTACTTC. Protein sequence: CASSQDPTATYEQYF.

The rearrangement uses TRBV6-4 and TRBJ2-2; TRBD1 aligns across 8 bases. CDR3 length: 14 residues. V was pared by 4 bases and J by 3 bases, with 1 base of the junction left unmatched. CDR1 MRHNA and CDR2 SNTAGT come from the germline V gene. The CDR3 region is CASSAGQDTGELFF. The CDR3 coding sequence is TGTGCCAGCAGTGCGGGACAGGACACCGGGGAGCTGTTTTTT.

This clonotype showed up just a few times. The rearrangement uses TRBV27 and TRBJ2-1, with TRBD2 matching 15 bases. Per germline, CDR1 MNHEY and CDR2 SMNVEV (reference sequence). J lost 7 bases, V lost 7 bases, and 5 bases had no gene match. The CDR3 has 15 residues. As DNA, the CDR3 is TGTGCCAGCACTAGGACTAGCGGGGGGGGGAATGAGCAGTTCTTC. Translation gives CASTRTSGGGNEQFF.

The V and J genes are TRBV29-1 and TRBJ1-1; D is perhaps TRBD1 (6 bases). CDR3 length: 13 residues. V lost 4 bases and J lost 7, with 16 bases in between. The germline gives CDR1 SQVTM, CDR2 ANQGSEA. CDR3 in amino acids: CSVVPPGANEAFF. The CDR3 nucleotides are TGCAGCGTTGTACCCCCGGGGGCTAATGAAGCTTTCTTT.

The CDR3 region is CASSPDRVVTNSPLHF. CDR3 nucleotide sequence: TGCGCCAGCAGCCCCGACAGGGTGGTAACTAATTCACCCCTCCACTTT. The chain has TRBV5-1 and TRBJ1-6; 7 bases are a match to TRBD1. With V trimmed by 4 bases and J by 6 bases, 10 bases remained unmatched. CDR1 is SGHRS and CDR2 is YFSETQ in the germline V gene. The CDR3 extends over 16 amino acids. The variable domain in full, with the rest retrieved from reference TRBV5-1 and TRBJ1-6, is KAGVTQTPRYLIKTRGQQVTLSCSPISGHRSVSWYQQTPGQGLQFLFEYFSETQRNKGNFPGRFSGRQFSNSRSEMNVSTLELGDSALYLCASSPDRVVTNSPLHFGNGTRLTVT.

The chain carries TRBV3-1 and TRBJ2-3; 7 nucleotides match TRBD2. The germline V gene encodes CDR1 LGHDT and CDR2 YNNKEL (reference sequence). V was clipped by 2 bases and J by 0 bases; unmatched bases: 11. CDR3 length: 18 residues. CDR3 region: CASSQLRRTSESTDTQYF. In nucleotides, the CDR3 is TGTGCCAGCAGCCAATTAAGACGCACTAGCGAAAGCACAGATACGCAGTATTTT.

This clonotype appeared a few times. The V gene is TRBV9, the J gene TRBJ1-1, with a possible D match to TRBD1 (6 bases). Germline values: CDR1 SGDLS, CDR2 YYNGEE. The length of the CDR3 is 16 residues. Trimming left V 3 bases short and J 1 base short, with 16 bases between. DNA of the CDR3: TGTGCCAGCAGCGCGGGAGTAACAGGGACGAACACTGAAGCTTTCTTT. Translating it yields CASSAGVTGTNTEAFF.

Points on this clonotype: An end of the junction does not agree with germline; a read error may underlie this. The chain is built from TRBV4-3 and TRBJ2-2; D remains ambiguous. The CDR3 extends over 15 amino acids. Germline lookup yields CDR1 LGHNA and CDR2 YSLEER. The CDR3 here is CASSQDHLFTGELFF. The DNA for the CDR3 is TGCGCCAGTAGCCAGGACCACCTATTCACCGGGGAGCTGTTTTTT.

This clonotype was seen a few times. The V call is TRBV9, the J call TRBJ2-2; no reliable D call. Germline V CDR1 and CDR2: SGDLS, YYNGEE. Trimming removed 9 bases at V and 3 bases at J, with 6 bases between. The CDR3 sequence is 11 residues long. The CDR3 DNA follows: TGTGCCACCTCGGACACCGGGGAGCTGTTTTTT. It translates to CATSDTGELFF.

This CDR3 is CASSQDPPGVQFF. DNA for the CDR3: TGCGCCAGCAGCCAAGACCCCCCGGGAGTGCAGTTCTTC. This chain uses TRBV4-1 with TRBJ2-1; TRBD2 might be the D (6 bases). Trimming stripped 0 bases from V and 12 bases from J, with 12 bases between. CDR1 is MGHRA and CDR2 is YSYEKL in the germline V gene. The length of the CDR3 is 13 residues.

This clonotype was observed a few times. The rearrangement links TRBV4-2 to TRBJ2-7; 11 bases map to TRBD2. Germline V gene sequence: CDR1 LGHNA, CDR2 YNFKEQ. Trimming cost V 3 bases and J 5 bases; bases outside gene matches: 6. The CDR3 runs 15 residues. Here the CDR3 reads CASSQGLADNDEQYF. The CDR3 DNA sequence: TGTGCCAGCAGCCAGGGACTAGCGGATAATGACGAGCAGTACTTC.

The chain employs TRBV6-2 or TRBV6-3 and TRBJ2-7; 11 bases map to TRBD1. V was pared by 10 bases and J by 3 bases, with 11 bases of the junction left unmatched. This CDR3 contains 15 residues. The germline gives CDR1 MNHEY, CDR2 SVGEGT. As DNA, the CDR3 is TGTGCCATCACGGGGACAGGGGGGAGTTTCTACGAGCAGTACTTC. This gives the protein CAITGTGGSFYEQYF.

The chain recombines TRBV2 with TRBJ2-1; 8 bases align to TRBD2. The germline V gene has CDR1 SNHLY and CDR2 FYNNEI. The J segment lost 7 bases and the V segment lost 7 bases, leaving 9 bases of the junction unmatched. The CDR3 loop spans 14 amino acids. The CDR3 nucleotides read TGTGCCAGCACTCGGGAGGGGTTTTCGAATGAGCAGTTCTTC. Amino acids: CASTREGFSNEQFF.

J is TRBJ2-7 and V is TRBV7-9, with D uncertain. The CDR3 consists of 15 residues. Germline V gene sequence: CDR1 SEHNR, CDR2 FQNEAQ (reference sequence). Deletions cut 4 bases from V and 0 bases from J, with 13 bases between. CDR3: CASSSRDGISYEQYF. The CDR3 nucleotides are TGTGCCAGCAGCTCCAGAGACGGAATCTCCTACGAGCAGTACTTC. The entire variable domain, with the rest obtained from reference TRBV7-9 and TRBJ2-7, is as follows: DTGVSQNPRHKITKRGQNVTFRCDPISEHNRLYWYRQTLGQGPEFLTYFQNEAQLEKSRLLSDRFSAERPKGSFSTLEIQRTEQGDSAMYLCASSSRDGISYEQYFGPGTRLTVT.

The chain employs TRBV6-5 and TRBJ2-2; 9 positions match TRBD1. The V gene end was trimmed by 0 bases and the J gene end by 5 bases; junction bases not matched to a gene: 4. From germline, CDR1 is MNHEY and CDR2 SVGAGI. The CDR3 totals 16 residues. CDR3 loop: CASSYSTGTGTGELFF. CDR3 DNA: TGTGCCAGCAGTTACTCTACCGGGACAGGGACCGGGGAGCTGTTTTTT.

The CDR3 sequence: CASTATDTQYF. CDR3 nucleotides: TGTGCCAGTACTGCCACAGATACGCAGTATTTT. The chain uses TRBV19 and TRBJ2-3; no definite D call. The germline V and J ends were trimmed by 7 bases and 2 bases, with 4 bases remaining between them. The CDR3 covers 11 residues. The germline V gene encodes CDR1 LNHDA and CDR2 SQIVND (reference sequence).

This clonotype was recorded a few times. The V call is TRBV27, the J call TRBJ2-6; a possible D gene is TRBD1 (5 bases). CDR3 length equals 16 residues. The germline V gene encodes CDR1 MNHEY and CDR2 SMNVEV (reference sequence). V gave up 5 bases and J gave up 9 bases, with 20 bases separating them. CDR3 in amino acids: CASSLHAETVSNVLTF. The CDR3, as DNA: TGTGCCAGCAGTCTACACGCGGAGACAGTGAGCAACGTCCTGACTTTC.

J is TRBJ2-7 and V is TRBV4-2; 10 bases match TRBD2. V dropped 0 bases and J dropped 3; count of bases not matched to a gene: 5. Germline V gene lookup returns CDR1 LGHNA and CDR2 YNFKEQ. The length of the CDR3 is 16 residues. The CDR3 here is CASSQEASGSNYEQYF. In DNA, the CDR3 is TGTGCCAGCAGCCAAGAGGCTAGCGGGAGTAACTACGAGCAGTACTTC.

This clonotype turned up a few times. This sequence joins TRBV29-1 and TRBJ2-5; D is uncertain. Trimming pared 5 bases from V and 5 bases from J, leaving 6 bases between. The CDR3 loop spans 10 amino acids. Germline CDR1 SQVTM, CDR2 ANQGSEA. The CDR3 spells CSVIRETQYF. The CDR3 nucleotides read TGCAGCGTTATAAGGGAGACCCAGTACTTC.

There are a few counts of this clonotype. This rearrangement joins TRBV7-8 to TRBJ2-7, with 8 nucleotides matching TRBD1. In germline, CDR1 is SGHVS, CDR2 FQNEAQ. The CDR3 consists of 14 residues. The junction had 7 bases not matched to a gene; V was cut back by 5 bases and J by 4 bases. CDR3 amino acids: CASSPTDRVYEQYF. CDR3 bases: TGTGCCAGCAGCCCGACGGACAGGGTTTACGAGCAGTACTTC.

The chain is built from TRBV25-1 and TRBJ1-5; tentatively, D is TRBD1 (5 bases). Germline loops: CDR1 MGHDK, CDR2 SYGVNS. This CDR3 spans 12 amino acids. V lost 2 bases to trimming and J lost 13 bases, with 12 bases between them. CDR3 in amino acids: CASSESTGSQHF. CDR3 nucleotides: TGTGCCAGCAGTGAAAGTACAGGATCTCAGCATTTT. The full variable domain, its missing parts supplied by reference TRBV25-1 and TRBJ1-5, is EADIYQTPRYLVIGTGKKITLECSQTMGHDKMYWYQQDPGMELHLIHYSYGVNSTEKGDLSSESTVSRIRTEHFPLTLESARPSHTSQYLCASSESTGSQHFGDGTRLSIL.

The chain has TRBV12-3 or TRBV12-4 and TRBJ2-2; a possible D gene is TRBD2 (6 bases). Trimming shortened V by 4 bases and J by 0 bases, and 12 bases separated the two germline ends. The CDR3 extends over 16 amino acids. CDR3 in DNA: TGTGCCAGCAGTTGGGACTCGGCAGCGAACACCGGGGAGCTGTTTTTT. Encoded protein: CASSWDSAANTGELFF.

The chain has TRBV11-1 and TRBJ2-7, with TRBD2 matching over 9 bases. Germline loops: CDR1 SGHAT, CDR2 FQDESV (reference sequence). The CDR3 has 19 residues. The V segment lost 5 bases and the J segment 5 bases; nucleotides outside the gene matches: 22. CDR3 amino acids: CASSTGTATSGFTPHEQYF. The CDR3 coding sequence is TGTGCCAGCAGCACCGGGACGGCTACTAGCGGGTTTACCCCCCACGAGCAGTACTTC.

The rearrangement joins TRBV11-3 to TRBJ1-4; 11 nucleotides match TRBD1. This CDR3 comprises 15 residues. V gave up 5 bases and J gave up 5 bases; unmatched junction bases: 4. Germline V lookup: CDR1 SGHNT, CDR2 YENEEA. The CDR3 nucleotides read TGTGCCAGCAGCGCGCGGACAGGGGGCAATGAAAAACTGTTTTTT. As protein: CASSARTGGNEKLFF.

In its sample, this clonotype was seen many times. J is TRBJ2-3 and V is TRBV29-1; unclear D gene. Trimming stripped 3 bases from V and 2 bases from J, with 12 bases between. This CDR3 is built from 14 residues. CDR1 and CDR2 from the germline V gene are SQVTM and ANQGSEA. CDR3: CSVDGSSATDTQYF. The CDR3 DNA reads TGCAGCGTTGATGGATCGTCAGCCACAGATACGCAGTATTTT.

The chain couples TRBV27 to TRBJ2-5, with TRBD1 identical over 7 bases. The CDR3 contains 16 residues. V trimming: 8 bases; J trimming: 1 base; junction bases outside the gene matches: 13. Germline V gene lookup returns CDR1 MNHEY and CDR2 SMNVEV (reference sequence). CDR3 loop: CASRPWTGKSQETQYF. CDR3 sequence (DNA): TGTGCCAGCCGCCCCTGGACAGGCAAATCCCAAGAGACCCAGTACTTC.